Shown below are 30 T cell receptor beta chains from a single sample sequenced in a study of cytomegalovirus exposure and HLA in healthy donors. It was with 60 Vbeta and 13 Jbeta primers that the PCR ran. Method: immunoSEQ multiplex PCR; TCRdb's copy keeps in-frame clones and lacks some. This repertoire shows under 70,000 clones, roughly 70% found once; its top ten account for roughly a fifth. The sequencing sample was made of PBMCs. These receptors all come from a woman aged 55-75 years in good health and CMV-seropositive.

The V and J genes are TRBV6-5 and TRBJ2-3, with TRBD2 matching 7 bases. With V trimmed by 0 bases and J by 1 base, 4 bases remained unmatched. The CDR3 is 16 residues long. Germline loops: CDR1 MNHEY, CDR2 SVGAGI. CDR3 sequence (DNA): TGTGCCAGCAGTTACTCGTGGGCGGGGGGCACAGATACGCAGTATTTT. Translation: CASSYSWAGGTDTQYF.

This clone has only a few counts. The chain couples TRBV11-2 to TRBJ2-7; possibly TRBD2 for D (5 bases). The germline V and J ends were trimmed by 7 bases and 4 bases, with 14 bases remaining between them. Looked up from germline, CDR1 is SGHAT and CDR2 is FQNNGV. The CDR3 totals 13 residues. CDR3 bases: TGTGCCAGCAAAGGTCCAGGCGGGTACGAGCAGTACTTC. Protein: CASKGPGGYEQYF.

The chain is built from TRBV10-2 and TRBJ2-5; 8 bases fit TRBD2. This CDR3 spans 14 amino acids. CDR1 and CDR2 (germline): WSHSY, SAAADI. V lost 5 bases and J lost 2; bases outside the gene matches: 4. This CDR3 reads CASSMIAGQETQYF. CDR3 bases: TGCGCCAGCAGTATGATAGCGGGGCAAGAGACCCAGTACTTC.

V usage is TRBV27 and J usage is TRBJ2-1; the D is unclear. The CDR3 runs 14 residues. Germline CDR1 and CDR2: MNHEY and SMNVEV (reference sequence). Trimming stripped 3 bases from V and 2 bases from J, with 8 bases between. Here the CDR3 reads CASSFNSPYNEQFF. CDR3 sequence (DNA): TGTGCCAGCAGTTTCAATAGCCCCTACAATGAGCAGTTCTTC.

The CDR3 reads CASVSGTANQPQHF. CDR3 coding DNA: TGTGCCAGCGTGTCCGGGACAGCGAATCAGCCCCAGCATTTT. The J gene is TRBJ1-5, the V gene TRBV6-1, with 7 bases that match TRBD1. CDR3 length: 14 residues. The germline gives CDR1 MNHNS, CDR2 SASEGT. Trimming cost V 8 bases and J 4 bases; bases outside gene matches: 8.

CDR3 sequence: CASSLEQGAGYTF. The CDR3, as DNA: TGTGCCAGCAGCTTAGAACAGGGAGCTGGCTACACCTTC. The chain employs TRBV7-6 and TRBJ1-2; perhaps TRBD1 as D (6 bases). The CDR3 totals 13 residues. The V end was cut by 1 base, the J end by 7 bases, with 10 bases between. Germline V lookup: CDR1 SGHVS, CDR2 FNYEAQ.

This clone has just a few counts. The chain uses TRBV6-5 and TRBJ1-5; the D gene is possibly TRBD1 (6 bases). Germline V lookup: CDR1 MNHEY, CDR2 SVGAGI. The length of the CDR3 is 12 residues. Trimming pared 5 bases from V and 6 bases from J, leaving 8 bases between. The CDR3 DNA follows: TGTGCCAGCAGTATACAGGGTCAGCCCCAGCATTTT. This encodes CASSIQGQPQHF.

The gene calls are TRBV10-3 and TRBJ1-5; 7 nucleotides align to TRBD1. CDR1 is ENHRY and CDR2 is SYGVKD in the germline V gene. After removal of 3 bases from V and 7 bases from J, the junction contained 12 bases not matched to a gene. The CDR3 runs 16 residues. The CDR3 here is CAISDPNTGAGQPQHF. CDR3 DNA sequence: TGTGCCATCAGTGACCCGAACACAGGGGCCGGACAGCCCCAGCATTTT.

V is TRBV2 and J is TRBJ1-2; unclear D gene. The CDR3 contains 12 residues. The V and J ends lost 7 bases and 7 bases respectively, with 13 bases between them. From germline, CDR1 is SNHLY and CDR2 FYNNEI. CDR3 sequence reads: CASIAVGSGYTF. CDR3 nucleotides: TGTGCCAGCATCGCAGTTGGGAGTGGCTACACCTTC.

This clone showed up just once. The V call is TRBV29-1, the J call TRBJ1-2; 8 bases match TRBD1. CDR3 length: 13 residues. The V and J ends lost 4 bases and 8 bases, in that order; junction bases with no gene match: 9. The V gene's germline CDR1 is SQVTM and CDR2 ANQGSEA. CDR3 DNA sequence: TGCAGCGTTGTTGGGCAGGGGGCATGGGGCTACACCTTC. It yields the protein CSVVGQGAWGYTF.

The CDR3 region is CASSEGGRGRRRETQYF. Here the CDR3 DNA reads TGTGCCAGCAGTGAAGGGGGCAGGGGGCGCCGTCGGGAGACCCAGTACTTC. The rearrangement links TRBV25-1 to TRBJ2-5, with 8 bases lining up with TRBD1. J was trimmed by 5 bases and V by 2 bases; bases with no gene match: 13. The CDR3 loop spans 17 amino acids. CDR1 and CDR2 (germline): MGHDK, SYGVNS. The complete variable domain, with remaining parts taken from reference TRBV25-1 and TRBJ2-5, reads EADIYQTPRYLVIGTGKKITLECSQTMGHDKMYWYQQDPGMELHLIHYSYGVNSTEKGDLSSESTVSRIRTEHFPLTLESARPSHTSQYLCASSEGGRGRRRETQYFGPGTRLLVL.

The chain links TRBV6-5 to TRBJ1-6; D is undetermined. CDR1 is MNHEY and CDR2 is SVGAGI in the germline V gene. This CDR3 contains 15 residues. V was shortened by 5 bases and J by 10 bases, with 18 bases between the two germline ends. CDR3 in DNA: TGTGCCAGCAGTGCCAGGCTCGGGGAGTTGTCACCCCTCCACTTT. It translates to CASSARLGELSPLHF.

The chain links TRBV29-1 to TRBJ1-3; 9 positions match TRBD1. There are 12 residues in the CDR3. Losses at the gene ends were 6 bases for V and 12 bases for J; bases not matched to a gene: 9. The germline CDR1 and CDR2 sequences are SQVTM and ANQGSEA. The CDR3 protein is CSVAPGQGVIYF. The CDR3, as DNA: TGCAGCGTCGCCCCGGGACAGGGCGTCATATATTTT.

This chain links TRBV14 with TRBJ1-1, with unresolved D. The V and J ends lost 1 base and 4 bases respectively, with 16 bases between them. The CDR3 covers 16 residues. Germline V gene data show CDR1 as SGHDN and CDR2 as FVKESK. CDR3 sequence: CASSQVSTRRRTEAFF. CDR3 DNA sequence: TGTGCCAGCAGCCAAGTATCGACGCGGCGGCGCACTGAAGCTTTCTTT. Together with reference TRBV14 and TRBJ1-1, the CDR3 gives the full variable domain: EAGVTQFPSHSVIEKGQTVTLRCDPISGHDNLYWYRRVMGKEIKFLLHFVKESKQDESGMPNNRFLAERTGGTYSTLKVQPAELEDSGVYFCASSQVSTRRRTEAFFGQGTRLTVV.

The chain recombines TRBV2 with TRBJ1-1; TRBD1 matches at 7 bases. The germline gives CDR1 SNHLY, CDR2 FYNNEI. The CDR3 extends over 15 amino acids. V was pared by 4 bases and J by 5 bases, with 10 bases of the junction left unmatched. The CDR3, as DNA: TGTGCCAGCAGTGGCCCCGGGACAGTTAGAACTGAAGCTTTCTTT. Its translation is CASSGPGTVRTEAFF.

The CDR3: CASSDPKNTGELFF. DNA of the CDR3: TGTGCCAGCAGTGATCCCAAGAACACCGGGGAGCTGTTTTTT. The chain joins TRBV2 to TRBJ2-2; no reliable D call. This CDR3 contains 14 residues. Germline V lookup: CDR1 SNHLY, CDR2 FYNNEI. The V end was cut by 3 bases, the J end by 1 base, with 6 bases between.

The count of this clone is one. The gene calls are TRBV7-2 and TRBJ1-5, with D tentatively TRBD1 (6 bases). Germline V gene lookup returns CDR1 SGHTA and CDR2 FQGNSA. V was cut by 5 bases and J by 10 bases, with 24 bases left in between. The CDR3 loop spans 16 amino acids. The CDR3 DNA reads TGTGCCAGCAGCACCCATAGGCCCGGCGAAGGGGGACCCCAGCATTTT. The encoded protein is CASSTHRPGEGGPQHF.

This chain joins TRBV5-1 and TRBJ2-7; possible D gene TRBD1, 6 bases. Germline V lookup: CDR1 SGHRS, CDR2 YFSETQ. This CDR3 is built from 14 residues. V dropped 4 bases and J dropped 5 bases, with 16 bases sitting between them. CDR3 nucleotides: TGCGCCAGCAGCCCGGACAGCCCCATAGACGAGCAGTACTTC. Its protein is CASSPDSPIDEQYF.

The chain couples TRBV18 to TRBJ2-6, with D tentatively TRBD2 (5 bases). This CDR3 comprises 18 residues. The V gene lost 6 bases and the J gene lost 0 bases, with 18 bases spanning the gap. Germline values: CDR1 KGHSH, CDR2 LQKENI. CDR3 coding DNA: TGTGCCAGCTCCCTGCTATGGGAAGAGGGCTCTGGGGCCAACGTCCTGACTTTC. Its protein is CASSLLWEEGSGANVLTF.

In DNA, the CDR3 is TGTGCCAGTAGCACTACGGATACAGGTAACACTGAAGCTTTCTTT. Its translation is CASSTTDTGNTEAFF. The rearrangement joins TRBV19 to TRBJ1-1; possible D gene TRBD1, 5 bases. The CDR3 covers 15 residues. The V end was cut by 6 bases, the J end by 2 bases, with 16 bases between. CDR1 is LNHDA and CDR2 is SQIVND in the germline V gene (reference sequence).

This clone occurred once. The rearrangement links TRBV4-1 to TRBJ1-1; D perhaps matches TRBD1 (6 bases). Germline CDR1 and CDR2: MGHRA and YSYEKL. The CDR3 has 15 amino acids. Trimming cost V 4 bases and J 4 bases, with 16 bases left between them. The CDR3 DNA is TGCGCCAGCAGCCCCCAGGCGGGGGCGGCCACTGAAGCTTTCTTT. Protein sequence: CASSPQAGAATEAFF.

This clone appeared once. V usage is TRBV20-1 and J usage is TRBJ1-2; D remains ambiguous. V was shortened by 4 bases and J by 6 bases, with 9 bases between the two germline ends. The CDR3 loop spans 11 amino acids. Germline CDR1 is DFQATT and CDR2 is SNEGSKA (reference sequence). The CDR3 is CSAKTSDGYTF. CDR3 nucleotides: TGCAGTGCTAAAACGAGCGATGGCTACACCTTC.

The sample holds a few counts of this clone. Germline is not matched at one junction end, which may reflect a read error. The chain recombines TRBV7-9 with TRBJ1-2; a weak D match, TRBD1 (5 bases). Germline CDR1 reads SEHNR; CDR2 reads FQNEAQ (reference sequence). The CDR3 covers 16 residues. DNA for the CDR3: TGTTCCAGCAGCCCCAGGGCGGGGACCCTTAACTATGGCTACACCTTC. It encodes CSSSPRAGTLNYGYTF.

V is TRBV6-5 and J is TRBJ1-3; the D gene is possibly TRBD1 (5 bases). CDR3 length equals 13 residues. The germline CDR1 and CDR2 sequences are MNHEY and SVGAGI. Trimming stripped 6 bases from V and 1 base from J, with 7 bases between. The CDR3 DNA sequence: TGTGCCAGCAGGCCAGGGTCTGGAAACACCATATATTTT. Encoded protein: CASRPGSGNTIYF.

The CDR3 DNA reads TGTGCCAGCATTCAACCTATCGGACAGGGCAATCAGCCCCAGCATTTT. This gives the protein CASIQPIGQGNQPQHF. The chain couples TRBV28 to TRBJ1-5, with 7 bases that match TRBD1. The CDR3 is 16 amino acids. Germline V gene sequence: CDR1 MDHEN, CDR2 SYDVKM. The ends lost 7 bases at V and 2 bases at J; junction bases unmatched: 11. The whole variable domain, filled in from reference TRBV28 and TRBJ1-5, reads DVKVTQSSRYLVKRTGEKVFLECVQDMDHENMFWYRQDPGLGLRLIYFSYDVKMKEKGDIPEGYSVSREKKERFSLILESASTNQTSMYLCASIQPIGQGNQPQHFGDGTRLSIL.

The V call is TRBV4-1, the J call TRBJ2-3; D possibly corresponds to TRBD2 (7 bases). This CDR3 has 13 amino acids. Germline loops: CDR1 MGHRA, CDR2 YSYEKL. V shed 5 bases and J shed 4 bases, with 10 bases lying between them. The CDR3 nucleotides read TGCGCCAGCAGCGGGGGGGCGTCAGATACGCAGTATTTT. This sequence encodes CASSGGASDTQYF.

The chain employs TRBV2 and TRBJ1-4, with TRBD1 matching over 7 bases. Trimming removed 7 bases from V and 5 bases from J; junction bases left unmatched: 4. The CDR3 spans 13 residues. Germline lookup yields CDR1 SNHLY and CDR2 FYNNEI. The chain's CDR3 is CASKGQPNEKLFF. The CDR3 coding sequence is TGTGCCAGCAAGGGACAGCCAAATGAAAAACTGTTTTTT.

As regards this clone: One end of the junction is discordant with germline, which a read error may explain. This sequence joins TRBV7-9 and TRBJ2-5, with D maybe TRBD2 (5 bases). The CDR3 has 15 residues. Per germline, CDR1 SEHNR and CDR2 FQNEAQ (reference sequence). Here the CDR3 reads CSSSFVGVGIETQYF. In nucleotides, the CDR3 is TGTTCCAGCAGCTTCGTCGGGGTAGGGATAGAGACCCAGTACTTC.

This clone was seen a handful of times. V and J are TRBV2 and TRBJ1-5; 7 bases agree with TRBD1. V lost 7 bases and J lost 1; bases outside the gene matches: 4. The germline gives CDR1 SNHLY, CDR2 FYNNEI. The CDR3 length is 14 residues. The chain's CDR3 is CASNPTGSNQPQHF. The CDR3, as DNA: TGTGCCAGCAACCCGACAGGGAGCAATCAGCCCCAGCATTTT. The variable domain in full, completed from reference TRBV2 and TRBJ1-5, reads EPEVTQTPSHQVTQMGQEVILRCVPISNHLYFYWYRQILGQKVEFLVSFYNNEISEKSEIFDDQFSVERPDGSNFTLKIRSTKLEDSAMYFCASNPTGSNQPQHFGDGTRLSIL.

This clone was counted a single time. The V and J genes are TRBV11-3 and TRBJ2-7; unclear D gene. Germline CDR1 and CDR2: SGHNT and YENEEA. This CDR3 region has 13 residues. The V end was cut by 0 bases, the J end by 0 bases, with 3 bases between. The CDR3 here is CASSLDGSYEQYF. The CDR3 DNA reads TGTGCCAGCAGCTTAGACGGCTCCTACGAGCAGTACTTC.